In this sample, the clone carrying this T cell receptor (beta chain) turned up many times. No antigen is known for it. The CDR3 totals 14 residues. The sample belongs to a study of spatial heterogeneity in lung cancer. Across the whole study: The study consistently detected more beta-chain than alpha-chain sequences.

TCR cDNA molecules each had a unique molecular identifier. TCRdb called the 5' RACE reads again in MiXCR, with one record for every CDR3 protein. The profile shows fewer than 55,000 distinct CDR3 sequences, approximately 7.6% of them singletons. Study results and limitations: Tumor TCRs that were ubiquitous and expanded showed up in blood more at resection than follow-up.

The time point is: sample taken at primary tumor resection. Without sorting, whole RNA was sequenced from tumor, nontumor lung or frozen PBMC. The material was PBMCs, obtained at surgery. The sequence derives from a female donor with early-stage non-small cell lung cancer. The chain couples TRBV1 to TRBJ2-7. TRBV1 is a known pseudogene. CDR3 sequence reads: CTSSQVISSYEQYF. The CDR3 DNA reads as TGCACCAGCAGCCAAGTAATAAGCTCCTACGAGCAGTACTTC.